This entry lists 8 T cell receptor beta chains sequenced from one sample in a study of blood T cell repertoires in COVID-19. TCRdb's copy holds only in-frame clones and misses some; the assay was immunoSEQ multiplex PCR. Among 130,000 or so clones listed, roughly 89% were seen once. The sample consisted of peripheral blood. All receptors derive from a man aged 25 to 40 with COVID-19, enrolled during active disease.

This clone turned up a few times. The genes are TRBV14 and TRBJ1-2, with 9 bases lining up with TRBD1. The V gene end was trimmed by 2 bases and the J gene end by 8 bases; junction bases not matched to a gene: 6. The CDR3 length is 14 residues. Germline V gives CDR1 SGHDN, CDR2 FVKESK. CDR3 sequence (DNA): TGTGCCAGCAGCCAACCCGACAGGGGGACGGGCTACACCTTC. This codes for CASSQPDRGTGYTF.

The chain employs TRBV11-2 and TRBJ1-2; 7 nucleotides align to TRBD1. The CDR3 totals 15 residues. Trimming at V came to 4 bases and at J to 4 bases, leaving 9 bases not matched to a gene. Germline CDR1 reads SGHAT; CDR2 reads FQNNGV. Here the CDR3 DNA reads TGTGCCAGCAGCTCCCCCTCCTGGGACAGCTATGGCTACACCTTC. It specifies CASSSPSWDSYGYTF.

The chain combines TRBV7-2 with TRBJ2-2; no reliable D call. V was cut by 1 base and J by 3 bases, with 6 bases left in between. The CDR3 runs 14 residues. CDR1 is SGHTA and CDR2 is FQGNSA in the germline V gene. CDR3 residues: CASSLGVHTGELFF. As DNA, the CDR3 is TGTGCCAGCAGCTTAGGAGTCCACACCGGGGAGCTGTTTTTT.

The CDR3 DNA follows: TGTGCCACCCACTACCGGGACAGCATCTCCTACGAGCAGTACTTC. Protein: CATHYRDSISYEQYF. The chain links TRBV27 to TRBJ2-7; 7 nucleotides agree with TRBD1. The V and J ends lost 10 bases and 0 bases, in that order; junction bases with no gene match: 12. The V gene's germline CDR1 is MNHEY and CDR2 SMNVEV (reference sequence). The CDR3 sequence is 15 residues long.

The CDR3 spells CASSFERPNYGYTF. DNA of the CDR3: TGTGCCAGCAGTTTTGAGAGGCCTAACTATGGCTACACCTTC. The chain couples TRBV28 to TRBJ1-2; D remains ambiguous. This CDR3 is 14 amino acids long. From germline, CDR1 is MDHEN and CDR2 SYDVKM. The V end lost 3 bases, the J end lost 0 bases, and 8 bases lay between the germline ends.

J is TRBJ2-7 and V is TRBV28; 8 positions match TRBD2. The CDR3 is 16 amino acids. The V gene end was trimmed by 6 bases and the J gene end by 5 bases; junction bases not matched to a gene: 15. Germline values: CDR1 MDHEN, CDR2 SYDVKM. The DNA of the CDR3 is TGTGCCAGCAGCCCCATGGGGGGACCGCGGGGGGACGAGCAGTACTTC. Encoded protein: CASSPMGGPRGDEQYF.

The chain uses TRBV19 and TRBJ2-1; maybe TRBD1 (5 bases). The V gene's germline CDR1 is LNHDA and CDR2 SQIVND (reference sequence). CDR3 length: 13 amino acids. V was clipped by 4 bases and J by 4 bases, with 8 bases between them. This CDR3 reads CASSTDTYNEQFF. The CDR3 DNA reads TGTGCCAGTAGTACGGACACGTACAATGAGCAGTTCTTC.

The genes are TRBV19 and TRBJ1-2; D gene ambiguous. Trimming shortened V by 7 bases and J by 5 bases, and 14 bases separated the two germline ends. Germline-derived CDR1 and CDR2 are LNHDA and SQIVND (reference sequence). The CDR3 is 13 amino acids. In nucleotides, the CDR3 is TGTGCCAGTACCCCAAGCCGGGGATATGGCTACACCTTC. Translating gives CASTPSRGYGYTF.